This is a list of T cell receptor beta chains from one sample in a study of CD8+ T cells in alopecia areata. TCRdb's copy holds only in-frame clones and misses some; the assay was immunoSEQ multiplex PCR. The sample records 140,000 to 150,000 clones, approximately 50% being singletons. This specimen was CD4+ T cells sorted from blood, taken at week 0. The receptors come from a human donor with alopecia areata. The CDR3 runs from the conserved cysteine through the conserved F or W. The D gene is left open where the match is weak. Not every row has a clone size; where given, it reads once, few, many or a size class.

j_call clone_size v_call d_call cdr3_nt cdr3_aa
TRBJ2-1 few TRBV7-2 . TGTGCCAGCAGCTTCAACGGGGATTACAATGAGCAGTTCTTC CASSFNGDYNEQFF
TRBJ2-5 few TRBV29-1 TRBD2 TGCAGCGTTAGCCTAGCGGGAGTGGGGACCCAGTACTTC CSVSLAGVGTQYF
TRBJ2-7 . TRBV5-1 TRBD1 TGCGCCAGCAGCTGGGGGACAGGGACCGAGCAGTACTTC CASSWGTGTEQYF
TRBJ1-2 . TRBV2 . TGTGCCAGCACCAGAGCTTACTATGGCTACACCTTC CASTRAYYGYTF
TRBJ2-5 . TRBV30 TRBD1 TGTGCCTGGAGTGCAAACAGGGGTAGAGAGACCCAGTACTTC CAWSANRGRETQYF
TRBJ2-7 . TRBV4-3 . TGCGCCAGCAGCCACTCGCCGCGCGACTACGAGCAGTACTTC CASSHSPRDYEQYF
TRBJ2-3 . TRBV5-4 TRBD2 TGTGCCAGCAGCTTAAAAGCGGGACTAGACACAGATACGCAGTATTTT CASSLKAGLDTDTQYF
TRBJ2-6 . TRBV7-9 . TGTGCCTTCGAGGGTTCTGGGGCCAACGTCCTGACTTTC CAFEGSGANVLTF
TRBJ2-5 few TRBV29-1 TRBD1 TGCAGCGTCGCCGGGACAGGGAGGAGAGAGACCCAGTACTTC CSVAGTGRRETQYF
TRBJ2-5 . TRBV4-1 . TGCGCCAGCTCGGCTAGTTTCGGCGAGACCCAGTACTTC CASSASFGETQYF
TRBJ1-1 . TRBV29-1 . TGCAGCGTGGGGGGGGTGAGGGAAGCTTTCTTT CSVGGVREAFF
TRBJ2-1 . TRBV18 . TGTGCCAGCTCACCGGACAGTCCCCGCTACAATGAGCAGTTCTTC CASSPDSPRYNEQFF
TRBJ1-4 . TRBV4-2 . TGTGCCAGCAGCCAAGATCCGCGAGCCTTGGCAACTAATGAAAAACTGTTTTTT CASSQDPRALATNEKLFF
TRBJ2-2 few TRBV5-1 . TGCGCCAGCAGCTTGGTCGGGAGCGAGACCGGGGAGCTGTTTTTT CASSLVGSETGELFF
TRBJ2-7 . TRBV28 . TGTGCCAGCAGTCCCGGGACTTCTTCGACACGGCAGTACTTC CASSPGTSSTRQYF
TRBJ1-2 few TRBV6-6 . TGTGCCAGCAGTTACGGGCTGGGCTACACCTTC CASSYGLGYTF
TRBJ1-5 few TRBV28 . TGTGCCAGCAGTGGGGGGGAGGGTGGCAATCAGCCCCAGCATTTT CASSGGEGGNQPQHF
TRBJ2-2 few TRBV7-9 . TGTGCCAGCAGCCATATCGCGAACACCGGGGAGCTGTTTTTT CASSHIANTGELFF
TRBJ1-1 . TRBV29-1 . TGCAGCGTTGATGGCTCCCCGCGGAGGGTGAACGGGGCTTTCTTT CSVDGSPRRVNGAFF
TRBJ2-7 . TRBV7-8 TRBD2 TGTGCCAGCAGCTCACCGGGACTAGCGGGAGTCCCCACCTACGAGCAGTACTTC CASSSPGLAGVPTYEQYF
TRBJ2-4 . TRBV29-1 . TGCAGCGTTGTCGAGGGACAAAACATTCAGTACTTC CSVVEGQNIQYF
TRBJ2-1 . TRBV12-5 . TGTGCTAGTGGTTTGGAGAGTTACAATGAGCAGTTCTTC CASGLESYNEQFF
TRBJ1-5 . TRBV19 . TGTGCCAGTAGTGAAGGGAAGGGGCGAAGCAATCAGCCCCAGCATTTT CASSEGKGRSNQPQHF
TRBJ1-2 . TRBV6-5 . TGTGCCAGCAGTTACACAAACACAGGGTACTCCACCTTC CASSYTNTGYSTF
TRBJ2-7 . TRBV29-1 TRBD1 TGCAGCGTTGGGGGACAGGCTGTTTTAGAGCAGTACTTC CSVGGQAVLEQYF
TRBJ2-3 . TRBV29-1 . TGCAGCGCCAAGAGCACAGATACGCAGTATTTT CSAKSTDTQYF
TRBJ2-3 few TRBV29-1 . TGCAGCGTTGAAGATTCGCTCGACGGCACAGATACGCAGTATTTT CSVEDSLDGTDTQYF
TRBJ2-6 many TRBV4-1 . TGCGCCAGCAGCCAAGAGGGGTATTCTGGGGCCAACGTCCTGACTTTC CASSQEGYSGANVLTF
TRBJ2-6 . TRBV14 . TGTGCCAGCAGCCAAGGTGGCAGGGCCTCTGGGGCCAACGTCCTGACTTTC CASSQGGRASGANVLTF
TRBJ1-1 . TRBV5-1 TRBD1 TGCGCCAGCAGCTTAATACAGGGGCTGGGAACTGAAGCTTTCTTT CASSLIQGLGTEAFF
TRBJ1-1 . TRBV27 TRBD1 TGTGCCAGCAGTTTCGACAGGGGCTCCTTGACTGAAGCTTTCTTT CASSFDRGSLTEAFF
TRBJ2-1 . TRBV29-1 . TGCAGCCTAAAACAGGAGGGGCGCGCCTACAATGAGCAGTTCTTC CSLKQEGRAYNEQFF
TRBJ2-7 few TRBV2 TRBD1 TGTGCCAGCGGAGGGACAGGCCTAGGGGAGCAGTACTTC CASGGTGLGEQYF
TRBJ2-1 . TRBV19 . TGTGCCAGTAGTAGTCAGCGGAGCTCCTACAATGAGCAGTTCTTC CASSSQRSSYNEQFF
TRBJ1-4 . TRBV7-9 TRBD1 TGTGCCAGCAGCTTACTTAGAGGGACAGGGGATGAAAAACTGTTTTTT CASSLLRGTGDEKLFF
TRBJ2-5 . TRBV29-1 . TGCAGCGTGACCCCTGTGACAGGCGACCAAGAGACCCAGTACTTC CSVTPVTGDQETQYF
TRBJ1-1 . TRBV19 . TGTGCCAGTACAACAGGAATGAACACTGAAGCTTTCTTT CASTTGMNTEAFF
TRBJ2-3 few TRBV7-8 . TGTGCCAGCAGCTTAGCACTTTGGAGCACAGATACGCAGTATTTT CASSLALWSTDTQYF
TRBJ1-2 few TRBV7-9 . TGTGCCAGCAGCCCGACCTCGCCCTTC CASSPTSPF
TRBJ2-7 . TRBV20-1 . TGCAGTGCTAGCTCGGGGCGCGAGCAGTACTTC CSASSGREQYF
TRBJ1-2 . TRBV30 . TGTGCCTGGAGTGTGGACAGCTATGGCTACACCTTC CAWSVDSYGYTF
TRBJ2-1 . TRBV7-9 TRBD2 TGTGCCAGCAGTCGGACTAGCAGCCGCAATGAGCAGTTCTTC CASSRTSSRNEQFF
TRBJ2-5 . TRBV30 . TGTGCCTGGAGTCGTGGTGGAGAGACCCAGTACTTC CAWSRGGETQYF
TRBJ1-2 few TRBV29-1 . TGCAGCTGTCAGACGGGGGGTGGCTACACCTTC CSCQTGGGYTF
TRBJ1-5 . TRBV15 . TGTGCCACCAGCAGAAAGGACAGAGGCAGCAATCAGCCCCAGCATTTT CATSRKDRGSNQPQHF
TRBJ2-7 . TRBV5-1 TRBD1 TGCGCCAGCAGCCTTCGGACAGGTCGCGAATACGAGCAGTACTTC CASSLRTGREYEQYF